This T cell receptor beta chain was retrieved from a study of neurological immune-mediated disorders (dated 2019 in TCRdb). For the wider study: Using UMI-based sequencing, the study compared peripheral blood TCR-beta repertoires from patients with HTLV-I-associated myelopathy (HAM/TSP), patients with multiple sclerosis, and healthy controls. The cohort was made up of approximately 65 subjects, consisting of 15 or so HAM/TSP patients, some 34 multiple sclerosis patients and around 20 healthy controls. The 106 TCR-beta libraries included longitudinal samples, technical triplicates and paired sorted CD4+ and CD8+ T-cell subsets alongside PBMC samples.

The paper as a whole reports these results and caveats: The highest TCR clonal expansion was observed in HAM/TSP patients, whereas the lowest was observed in MS patients, even when compared with healthy controls. Expanded clones from different subjects shared no identical CDR3 amino acid sequences, which suggests that TCR-beta repertoires were private in all groups.

The healthy controls were volunteers from a blood bank in Maryland, USA. For the unsorted PBMC libraries, 2 million PBMCs were stored in RNAlater at -80 degrees C until RNA extraction and were used to generate the libraries. Peripheral blood was subjected to Ficoll-Hypaque density gradient centrifugation to isolate PBMCs, which were then cryopreserved in liquid nitrogen. This clonotype was seen at least ten times. The target of this receptor is not known. The input lacks base qualities; no much larger clone sits a single base away. V was cut back by 5 bases and J by 5 bases, leaving a gap of 12 bases between them. The germline V gene (reference sequence) yields DFQATT for CDR1 and SNEGSKA for CDR2. The cysteine opens and the phenylalanine closes a CDR3 of 12 amino acids. Only the CDR3 DNA is retained, 36 bases long and in frame from the first base. cDNA was synthesized by template-switch 5'RACE using a primer carrying a 10-nucleotide random unique molecular identifier by which each TCR transcript was tagged. Over 190 million TCR-beta sequences, covering 15-18 subjects, were produced in each sequencing run. The RNeasy kit was used to extract total RNA. Using the KAPA Real-time Library Amplification kit, TCR-beta VDJ regions were amplified with primers for the TCR constant region and the 5'RACE anchor. Sample indexes and Illumina adaptors were added in a first PCR, and a second PCR then increased library yield. After purification with Ampure beads, the TCR product of roughly 650 bp was size-selected on a 2% E-gel SizeSelection system. Before pooling, library quality was checked on a Bioanalyzer, concentration was measured with Qubit, and libraries were quantified with the Kapa Library Quantification kit. Paired-end 2 x 150 bp sequencing of the libraries was performed on an Illumina HiSeq 2500. To increase sequence diversity, roughly 24-32% phiX was spiked into each library pool. Per the source publication's procedure: Quality-filtered reads were processed with the UMI-based MiGEC pipeline, which removed over 85% of raw TCR sequences during error correction. VDJ genes were aligned to IMGT germline references, and clonotypes were defined by unique CDR3 amino acid sequence plus V-J genes. Clonal expansion, Shannon diversity, and CDR3 relatedness (CalcPairwiseDistances, ClusterSamples) were evaluated with VDJtools, and phylogenetic trees were built with CLCbio workbench. Clones with at least 8 unique UMIs were defined as expanded, with this threshold being based on coefficient-of-variation modelling across technical triplicates. Clones were called with MiXCR by TCRdb after fastp trimmed the public reads at Q25, and only in-frame beta chains were retained. Every CDR3 protein is listed once, alongside the most common genes and DNA of its rows. The V and J calls follow TCRdb's processing rather than the paper's. The sample data list under 60,000 distinct CDR3 sequences, and about 15% of these were observed just once. The ten largest make up under 4.5% of the sample.

Input material: PBMCs. The receptor chain draws on TRBV20-1 and TRBJ2-5; perhaps TRBD2 is the D gene, with 6 bases matching. The sequence was collected from a man in his sixties in good health. The CDR3 amino acid sequence is: CSALRRGETQYF. The DNA is TGCAGTGCTTTACGGCGGGGCGAGACCCAGTACTTC.